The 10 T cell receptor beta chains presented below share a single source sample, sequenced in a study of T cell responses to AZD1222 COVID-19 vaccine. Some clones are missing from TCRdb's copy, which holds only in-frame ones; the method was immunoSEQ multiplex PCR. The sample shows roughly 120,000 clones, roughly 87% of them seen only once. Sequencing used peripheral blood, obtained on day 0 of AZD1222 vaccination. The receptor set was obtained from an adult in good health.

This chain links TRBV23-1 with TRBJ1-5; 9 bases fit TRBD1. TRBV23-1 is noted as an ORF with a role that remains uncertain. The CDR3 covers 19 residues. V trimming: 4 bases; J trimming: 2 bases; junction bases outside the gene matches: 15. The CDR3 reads CASSPRGGYRGRGNQPQHF. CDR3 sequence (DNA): TGCGCCAGCAGTCCGCGGGGAGGGTACAGGGGGCGAGGCAATCAGCCCCAGCATTTT.

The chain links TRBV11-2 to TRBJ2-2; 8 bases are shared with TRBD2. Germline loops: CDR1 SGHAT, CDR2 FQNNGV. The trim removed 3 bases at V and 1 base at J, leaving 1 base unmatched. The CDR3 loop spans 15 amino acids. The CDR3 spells CASSFLAGNTGELFF. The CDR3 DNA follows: TGTGCCAGCAGCTTCCTAGCGGGGAACACCGGGGAGCTGTTTTTT.

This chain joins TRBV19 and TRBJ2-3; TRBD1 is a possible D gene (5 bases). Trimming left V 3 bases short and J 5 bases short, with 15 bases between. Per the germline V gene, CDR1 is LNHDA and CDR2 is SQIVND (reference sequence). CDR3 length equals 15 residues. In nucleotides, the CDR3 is TGTGCCAGTAGTATGCCTAGGGGTCACAAAGATACGCAGTATTTT. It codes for CASSMPRGHKDTQYF.

The CDR3 DNA reads as TGTGCCAGCAGTATCAACTACAATGAGCAGTTCTTC. Translated: CASSINYNEQFF. The chain carries TRBV27 and TRBJ2-1; D unresolved. CDR3 length equals 12 residues. Germline V gives CDR1 MNHEY, CDR2 SMNVEV (reference sequence). The V end lost 5 bases, the J end lost 3 bases, and 5 bases lay between the germline ends.

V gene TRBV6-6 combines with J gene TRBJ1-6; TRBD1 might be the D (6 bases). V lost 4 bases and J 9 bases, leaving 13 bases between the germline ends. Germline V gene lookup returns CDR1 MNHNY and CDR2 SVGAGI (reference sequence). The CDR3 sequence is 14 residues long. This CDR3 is CASSWDITFSPLHF. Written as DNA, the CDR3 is TGTGCCAGCAGTTGGGACATTACTTTTTCACCCCTCCACTTT.

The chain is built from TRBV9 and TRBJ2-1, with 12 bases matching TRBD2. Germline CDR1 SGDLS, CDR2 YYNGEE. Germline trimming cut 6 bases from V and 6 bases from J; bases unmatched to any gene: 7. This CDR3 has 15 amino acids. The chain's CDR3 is CASTSLAGGPNEQFF. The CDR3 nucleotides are TGTGCCAGCACCTCTCTAGCGGGGGGGCCCAATGAGCAGTTCTTC.

The CDR3: CASTQSRETQYF. DNA of the CDR3: TGTGCCAGCACGCAGAGTCGTGAGACCCAGTACTTC. The rearrangement uses TRBV6-6 and TRBJ2-5; no reliable D call. With 7 bases removed from V and 5 bases from J, the gap between germline ends came to 11 bases. There are 12 residues in the CDR3. In germline, CDR1 is MNHNY, CDR2 SVGAGI (reference sequence).

Written as DNA, the CDR3 is TGTGCCAGCAGCGTAGAGATGGTCTCACCCCTCCACTTT. Protein sequence: CASSVEMVSPLHF. The chain uses TRBV9 and TRBJ1-6; no definite D call. Trimming shortened V by 0 bases and J by 10 bases, and 8 bases separated the two germline ends. The germline V gene encodes CDR1 SGDLS and CDR2 YYNGEE. This CDR3 region has 13 residues.

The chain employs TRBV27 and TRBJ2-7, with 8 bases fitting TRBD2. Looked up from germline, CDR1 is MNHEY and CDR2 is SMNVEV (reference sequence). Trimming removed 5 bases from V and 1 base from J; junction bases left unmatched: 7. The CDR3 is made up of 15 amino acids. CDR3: CASSPRGGSSYEQYF. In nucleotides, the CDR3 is TGTGCCAGCAGTCCTCGGGGGGGAAGTTCCTACGAGCAGTACTTC.

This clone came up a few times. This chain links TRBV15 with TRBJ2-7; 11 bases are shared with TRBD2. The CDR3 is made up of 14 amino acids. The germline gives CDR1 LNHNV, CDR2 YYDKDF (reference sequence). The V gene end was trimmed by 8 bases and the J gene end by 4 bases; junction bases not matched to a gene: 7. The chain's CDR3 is CATSGTSGIYEQYF. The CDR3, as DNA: TGTGCCACCTCAGGGACTAGCGGAATATACGAGCAGTACTTC.